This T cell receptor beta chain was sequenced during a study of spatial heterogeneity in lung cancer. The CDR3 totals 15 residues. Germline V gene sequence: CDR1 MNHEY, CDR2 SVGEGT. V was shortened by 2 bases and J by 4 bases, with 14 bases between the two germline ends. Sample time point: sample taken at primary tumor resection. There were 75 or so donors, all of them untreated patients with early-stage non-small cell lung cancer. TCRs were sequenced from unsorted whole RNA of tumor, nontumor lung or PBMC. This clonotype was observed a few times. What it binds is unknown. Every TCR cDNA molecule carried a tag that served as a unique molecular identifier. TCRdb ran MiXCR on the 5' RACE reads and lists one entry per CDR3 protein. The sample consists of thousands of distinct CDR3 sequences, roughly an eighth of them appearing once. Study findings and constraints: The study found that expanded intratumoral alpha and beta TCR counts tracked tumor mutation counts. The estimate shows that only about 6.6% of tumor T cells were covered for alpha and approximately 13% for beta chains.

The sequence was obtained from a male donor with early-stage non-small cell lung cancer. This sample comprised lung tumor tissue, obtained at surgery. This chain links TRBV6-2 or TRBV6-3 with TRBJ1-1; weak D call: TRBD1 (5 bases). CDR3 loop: CASSYGQGFRTEAFF. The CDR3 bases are TGTGCCAGCAGTTACGGGCAGGGATTCCGCACTGAAGCTTTCTTT.